This entry concerns a single T cell receptor (beta chain). The data were obtained in a study of blood T cell repertoires in COVID-19. In the source study's methods: For nucleated cells, counts were estimated from reference gene primer amplification. Assay used: immunoSEQ multiplex PCR; TCRdb lists only in-frame clones, some missing. V, J and clone size reflect that table, while D and trimming were determined from the DNA. The sample yields around 140,000 clones, over 80% seen once. The source of this sequence is a man in his 60s with active or convalescent COVID-19. Source material: peripheral blood.

CDR3 DNA: TGTGCCAGCTCCCAAGACAGGGCTGGAAACACCATATATTTT. Translating gives CASSQDRAGNTIYF. This sequence joins TRBV18 and TRBJ1-3; 7 nucleotides line up with TRBD1. The J segment lost 2 bases and the V segment lost 6 bases, leaving 4 bases of the junction unmatched. CDR3 length: 14 residues. Germline CDR1 KGHSH, CDR2 LQKENI.